The 27 T cell receptor beta chains reported below all come from one sample, sequenced in a study of Ad26.COV2.S vaccination and SARS-CoV-2 variants. Treatment of the sample: 15 to 20 received Ad26.COV2.S at low or high dose, single or two shots; about 5 received placebo; per-sample allocation not given. Sampling was performed 63 days after the first vaccine or placebo injection. The protocol was immunoSEQ multiplex PCR, while the TCRdb copy is restricted to in-frame clones and leaves out a portion. The sample carries 300,000 to 400,000 clones, around 87% recorded once. The sequences come from peripheral blood, collected in a trial of Ad26.COV2.S vaccine versus placebo. These receptors originate from a person aged 18 to 65 who received the Ad26.COV2.S COVID-19 vaccine or a placebo.

The V call is TRBV14, the J call TRBJ1-1; D is unresolved. The V end was cut by 4 bases, the J end by 4 bases, with 7 bases between. The CDR3 sequence is 12 residues long. Germline V lookup: CDR1 SGHDN, CDR2 FVKESK. The CDR3 DNA reads TGTGCCAGCAGCCCGGGTCCCACTGAAGCTTTCTTT. Translation: CASSPGPTEAFF.

The chain has TRBV6-2 or TRBV6-3 and TRBJ1-2; D is ambiguous. This CDR3 is built from 11 residues. Germline V CDR1 and CDR2: MNHEY, SVGEGT. Trimming shortened V by 6 bases and J by 5 bases, and 7 bases separated the two germline ends. CDR3: CASSGLYGYTF. CDR3 bases: TGTGCCAGCAGCGGGTTGTATGGCTACACCTTC.

The sample holds one count of this clone. The CDR3 nucleotides read TGCGCCAGCAGCTTGAGGGAAAGTAATTCACCCCTCCACTTT. It translates to CASSLRESNSPLHF. The rearrangement joins TRBV5-1 to TRBJ1-6; D call uncertain. The CDR3 length is 14 residues. The germline V gene has CDR1 SGHRS and CDR2 YFSETQ. V was pared by 1 base and J by 6 bases, with 8 bases between.

The V and J genes are TRBV7-2 and TRBJ2-3, with D hard to call. V lost 4 bases and J lost 0, with 11 bases in between. The CDR3 sequence is 15 residues long. The germline V gene encodes CDR1 SGHTA and CDR2 FQGNSA. The CDR3 region has the DNA TGTGCCAGCAGCTCCGGTGGGGTAAGCACAGATACGCAGTATTTT. Encoded protein: CASSSGGVSTDTQYF.

V is TRBV2 and J is TRBJ1-1; D is possibly TRBD1 (5 bases). Germline CDR1 SNHLY, CDR2 FYNNEI. V lost 11 bases, J lost 4 bases, and 20 bases lay in between. The CDR3 length is 14 residues. The CDR3 DNA reads as TGTGCCCTGGGGAGGGGTGTATTGAGCACTGAAGCTTTCTTT. Translating gives CALGRGVLSTEAFF.

This rearrangement joins TRBV2 to TRBJ2-5, with TRBD1 matching 7 bases. Germline V gives CDR1 SNHLY, CDR2 FYNNEI. The CDR3 contains 12 residues. V lost 10 bases, J lost 5 bases, and 7 bases stayed unmatched. CDR3 nucleotides: TGTGCCACCGCGGACAGGTCGGAGACCCAGTACTTC. It encodes CATADRSETQYF.

The V gene is TRBV9, the J gene TRBJ2-5, with D possibly matching TRBD2 (6 bases). Per the germline V gene, CDR1 is SGDLS and CDR2 is YYNGEE. V dropped 4 bases and J dropped 3 bases, with 13 bases sitting between them. This CDR3 spans 14 amino acids. In DNA, the CDR3 is TGTGCCAGCAGCAGGGAGGTACGGGAAGAGACCCAGTACTTC. This gives the protein CASSREVREETQYF.

The V and J genes are TRBV5-6 and TRBJ2-7; 9 bases map to TRBD1. After removal of 4 bases from V and 3 bases from J, the junction contained 8 bases not matched to a gene. CDR1 and CDR2 (germline): SGHDT, YYEEEE. The CDR3 is 15 residues long. In DNA form, the CDR3 reads TGTGCCAGCAGCCGCAACCCGGGACAGGGCTACGAGCAGTACTTC. Translated, it gives CASSRNPGQGYEQYF.

The V gene is TRBV7-2, the J gene TRBJ1-4; 7 bases line up with TRBD1. After removal of 4 bases from V and 0 bases from J, the junction contained 5 bases not matched to a gene. The CDR3 covers 16 residues. Germline V CDR1 and CDR2: SGHTA, FQGNSA. CDR3 amino acids: CASSSGDSATNEKLFF. CDR3 DNA sequence: TGTGCCAGCAGCTCCGGGGACAGTGCAACTAATGAAAAACTGTTTTTT.

This rearrangement joins TRBV10-2 to TRBJ2-7; D may be TRBD1 (5 bases). The CDR3 is 13 residues long. Between the trimmed V and J ends, which lost 5 bases and 0 bases, there was a span of 8 bases. Germline CDR1 WSHSY, CDR2 SAAADI. DNA of the CDR3: TGCGCCAGCAGTTTGACAGACTCCTACGAGCAGTACTTC. Translation: CASSLTDSYEQYF.

The V and J genes are TRBV7-3 and TRBJ2-7, with D perhaps matching TRBD2 (5 bases). Looked up from germline, CDR1 is SGHTA and CDR2 is FQGTGA. V was pared by 4 bases and J by 6 bases, with 13 bases between. There are 13 residues in the CDR3. The CDR3 sequence: CASSYAGGSEQYF. The CDR3 DNA reads TGTGCCAGCAGCTATGCAGGAGGCTCCGAGCAGTACTTC.

The V call is TRBV5-4, the J call TRBJ2-5; possibly TRBD2 for D (5 bases). This CDR3 contains 15 residues. Between the trimmed V and J ends, which lost 2 bases and 1 base, there was a span of 12 bases. Per the germline V gene, CDR1 is SGHNT and CDR2 is YYREEE (reference sequence). CDR3 amino acids: CASSFASGGQETQYF. The DNA of the CDR3 is TGTGCCAGCAGCTTTGCAAGCGGAGGCCAAGAGACCCAGTACTTC. Looking up the rest from reference TRBV5-4 and TRBJ2-5 gives the full variable domain: ETGVTQSPTHLIKTRGQQVTLRCSSQSGHNTVSWYQQALGQGPQFIFQYYREEENGRGNFPPRFSGLQFPNYSSELNVNALELDDSALYLCASSFASGGQETQYFGPGTRLLVL.

This clone was picked up a small number of times. The chain employs TRBV7-3 and TRBJ2-1; a weak D match, TRBD2 (6 bases). Trimming pared 1 base from V and 3 bases from J, leaving 10 bases between. This CDR3 has 15 amino acids. Germline assignment: CDR1 SGHTA and CDR2 FQGTGA. The CDR3 DNA is TGTGCCAGCAGCTTAAATGCGGGAAACTACAATGAGCAGTTCTTC. It translates to CASSLNAGNYNEQFF.

The gene calls are TRBV5-6 and TRBJ1-1; D call uncertain. V dropped 5 bases and J dropped 3 bases, with 11 bases sitting between them. CDR1 is SGHDT and CDR2 is YYEEEE in the germline V gene. The CDR3 has 13 amino acids. CDR3 bases: TGTGCCAGCAGGCAAGGACGGGACACTGAAGCTTTCTTT. Its translation is CASRQGRDTEAFF.

The CDR3: CSVEDGGLSTDTQYF. The DNA of the CDR3 is TGCAGCGTTGAAGATGGGGGGCTTAGCACAGATACGCAGTATTTT. The chain links TRBV29-1 to TRBJ2-3, with D perhaps assigned TRBD1 or TRBD2 (6 bases each). This CDR3 has 15 amino acids. Germline V CDR1 and CDR2: SQVTM, ANQGSEA. Deletions cut 0 bases from V and 0 bases from J, with 10 bases between.

The rearrangement uses TRBV15 and TRBJ1-2, with 7 bases lining up with TRBD1. In germline, CDR1 is LNHNV, CDR2 YYDKDF (reference sequence). This CDR3 is built from 16 residues. V dropped 1 base and J dropped 1; count of bases not matched to a gene: 6. The CDR3 reads CATSRGGTVNNYGYTF. For the CDR3, the DNA is TGTGCCACCAGCAGAGGGGGGACAGTGAATAACTATGGCTACACCTTC.

The chain recombines TRBV27 with TRBJ2-7; the D gene is possibly TRBD1 (6 bases). The CDR3 runs 13 residues. Germline V gives CDR1 MNHEY, CDR2 SMNVEV (reference sequence). Trimming removed 8 bases from V and 2 bases from J, with 13 bases in between. The CDR3 DNA reads TGTGCCAGCGGCTGGGACAACGCCTACGAGCAGTACTTC. It yields the protein CASGWDNAYEQYF.

The chain joins TRBV5-4 to TRBJ1-2, with D maybe TRBD1 (6 bases). Trimming stripped 0 bases from V and 4 bases from J, with 13 bases between. The CDR3 extends over 15 amino acids. CDR1 is SGHNT, CDR2 YYREEE, per germline (reference sequence). The DNA of the CDR3 is TGTGCCAGCAGCTTGGATCCGGGACAAGGCTATGGCTACACCTTC. Protein: CASSLDPGQGYGYTF.

This clone came up many times. This sample also contains other DNA sequences that code for the same CDR3. The rearrangement joins TRBV7-3 to TRBJ1-1, with 9 bases lining up with TRBD1. V was clipped by 3 bases and J by 6 bases; unmatched bases: 8. The CDR3 has 15 residues. Germline V gene sequence: CDR1 SGHTA, CDR2 FQGTGA. This CDR3 is CASSLTGGKISEAFF. The CDR3, as DNA: TGTGCCAGCAGCTTGACAGGGGGTAAAATCTCTGAAGCTTTCTTT. The variable domain in full, completed from reference TRBV7-3 and TRBJ1-1, reads GAGVSQTPSNKVTEKGKYVELRCDPISGHTALYWYRQSLGQGPEFLIYFQGTGAADDSGLPNDRFFAVRPEGSVSTLKIQRTERGDSAVYLCASSLTGGKISEAFFGQGTRLTVV.

The gene calls are TRBV4-3 and TRBJ2-5; possible D gene TRBD2, 5 bases. This CDR3 is 17 amino acids long. V was trimmed by 0 bases and J by 5 bases, leaving 19 bases between them. The germline V gene encodes CDR1 LGHNA and CDR2 YSLEER. The DNA of the CDR3 is TGCGCCAGCAGCCAAGATCCGAGGGTTTATAGAAAGGAGACCCAGTACTTC. Translating gives CASSQDPRVYRKETQYF.

The V call is TRBV7-9, the J call TRBJ2-5; D is possibly TRBD2 (7 bases). This CDR3 contains 18 residues. Germline values: CDR1 SEHNR, CDR2 FQNEAQ (reference sequence). The V end was cut by 1 base, the J end by 3 bases, with 21 bases between. CDR3 residues: CASSLGTDSPAGEETQYF. In DNA, the CDR3 is TGTGCCAGCAGCTTAGGGACAGACTCCCCTGCGGGGGAAGAGACCCAGTACTTC.

Only one count was recorded for this clone. The chain combines TRBV6-2 or TRBV6-3 with TRBJ2-1; 8 nucleotides agree with TRBD1. This CDR3 has 13 amino acids. Germline CDR1 MNHEY, CDR2 SVGEGT. Trimming at V came to 2 bases and at J to 7 bases, leaving 1 base not matched to a gene. The CDR3 DNA reads TGTGCCAGCAGTTACCGGACAGGGAATGAGCAGTTCTTC. It yields the protein CASSYRTGNEQFF.

The rearrangement links TRBV7-9 to TRBJ2-1; TRBD1 matches 9 bases. This CDR3 has 14 residues. Trimming removed 4 bases from V and 5 bases from J; junction bases left unmatched: 3. Germline V lookup: CDR1 SEHNR, CDR2 FQNEAQ (reference sequence). The CDR3 coding sequence is TGTGCCAGCAGCTGGACAGGGGAGGACAATGAGCAGTTCTTC. It translates to CASSWTGEDNEQFF.

V is TRBV7-6 and J is TRBJ2-7; D is possibly TRBD1 or TRBD2 (6 bases each). Trimming pared 5 bases from V and 1 base from J, leaving 15 bases between. Germline V gene sequence: CDR1 SGHVS, CDR2 FNYEAQ. The CDR3 is 15 residues long. The DNA for the CDR3 is TGTGCCAGCAGCGCAGGAGGGGGAGTTTCCTACGAGCAGTACTTC. Residues: CASSAGGGVSYEQYF.

The chain uses TRBV7-8 and TRBJ1-2, with D possibly matching TRBD1 (5 bases). Trimming shortened V by 3 bases and J by 3 bases, and 8 bases separated the two germline ends. Germline V lookup: CDR1 SGHVS, CDR2 FQNEAQ. The CDR3 has 13 amino acids. The CDR3 loop is CASSFGGDYGYTF. Written as DNA, the CDR3 is TGTGCCAGCAGCTTCGGGGGGGACTATGGCTACACCTTC.

This chain connects TRBV7-6 to TRBJ1-6, with D perhaps matching TRBD1 (5 bases). CDR1 SGHVS and CDR2 FNYEAQ come from the germline V gene. The CDR3 is 14 residues long. With 1 base removed from V and 9 bases from J, the gap between germline ends came to 10 bases. The CDR3 DNA sequence: TGTGCCAGCAGCTTAGGGCAGGGTGGTTCACCCCTCCACTTT. Residues: CASSLGQGGSPLHF.

The CDR3 sequence is CASSVAGTSGQETQYF. The CDR3 DNA reads TGTGCCAGCAGCGTGGCCGGGACTAGCGGACAAGAGACCCAGTACTTC. This chain connects TRBV9 to TRBJ2-5, with 11 positions matching TRBD2. The CDR3 spans 16 residues. V trimming: 2 bases; J trimming: 2 bases; junction bases outside the gene matches: 5. Germline V CDR1 and CDR2: SGDLS, YYNGEE.